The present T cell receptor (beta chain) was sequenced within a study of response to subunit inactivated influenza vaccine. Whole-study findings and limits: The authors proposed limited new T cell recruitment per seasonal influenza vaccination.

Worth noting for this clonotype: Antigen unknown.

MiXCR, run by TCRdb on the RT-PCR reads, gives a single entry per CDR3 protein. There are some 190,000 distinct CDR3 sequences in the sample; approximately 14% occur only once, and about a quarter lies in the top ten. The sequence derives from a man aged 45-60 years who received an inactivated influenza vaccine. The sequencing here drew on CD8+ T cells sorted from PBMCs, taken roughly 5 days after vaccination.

CDR3 loop: CASSLGPRSHEQYF. DNA for the CDR3: TGTGCCAGCAGCCTCGGGCCCCGGAGCCACGAGCAGTACTTC. The V call is TRBV28, the J call TRBJ2-7; D gene ambiguous. V was cut by 6 bases and J by 5 bases, with 17 bases left in between. The germline V gene encodes CDR1 MDHEN and CDR2 SYDVKM. CDR3 length: 14 amino acids.